The 15 T cell receptor beta chains given below trace back to one sample, sequenced in a study of graft-versus-host responses after intestinal transplantation. Their recognized antigens are unknown. Clones were sequenced by immunoSEQ multiplex PCR, and TCRdb holds only the in-frame ones, with some missing. Of 96,000 or so clones listed, more than 85% were seen once; the top ten hold approximately 0.17%. The sequenced sample was unstimulated CD4+ T cells sorted from spleen or lymph node cells, obtained before intestinal transplant. These receptors came from a human donor who received an intestinal transplant.

V is TRBV5-6 and J is TRBJ2-1, with TRBD2 matching over 7 bases. The V segment lost 5 bases and the J segment 3 bases; nucleotides outside the gene matches: 8. Germline V gene lookup returns CDR1 SGHDT and CDR2 YYEEEE. This CDR3 is 15 amino acids long. The CDR3 region has the DNA TGTGCCAGCAGTTACAAGCGGGGAAACTACAATGAGCAGTTCTTC. Its protein is CASSYKRGNYNEQFF.

V and J are TRBV4-2 and TRBJ2-7; TRBD2 aligns across 12 bases. This CDR3 is 18 amino acids long. Germline loops: CDR1 LGHNA, CDR2 YNFKEQ. The trim removed 1 base at V and 4 bases at J, leaving 11 bases unmatched. Here the CDR3 DNA reads TGTGCCAGCAGCCAAGGGGGACTAGCGGGTTACCCTGATTACGAGCAGTACTTC. Amino acid sequence: CASSQGGLAGYPDYEQYF.

In DNA, the CDR3 is TGTGCCAGTTCGACCGGGACAGCGTACCAAGAGACCCAGTACTTC. It encodes CASSTGTAYQETQYF. The chain recombines TRBV7-6 with TRBJ2-5; 7 nucleotides match TRBD1. J lost 0 bases, V lost 9 bases, and 10 bases had no gene match. From germline, CDR1 is SGHVS and CDR2 FNYEAQ. This CDR3 is 15 amino acids long. Together with reference TRBV7-6 and TRBJ2-5, the CDR3 gives the full variable domain: GAGVSQSPRYKVTKRGQDVALRCDPISGHVSLYWYRQALGQGPEFLTYFNYEAQQDKSGLPNDRFSAERPEGSISTLTIQRTEQRDSAMYRCASSTGTAYQETQYFGPGTRLLVL.

The chain couples TRBV23-1 to TRBJ1-2; D gene unclear. TRBV23-1 is an open reading frame whose function is uncertain. The CDR3 spans 12 residues. V was shortened by 7 bases and J by 4 bases, with 10 bases between the two germline ends. The DNA of the CDR3 is TGCGCCAGCATAGAGGGTTGCTATGGCTACACCTTC. Its translation is CASIEGCYGYTF.

The CDR3 loop is CASSVSGRNLDTQYF. The CDR3 DNA reads TGTGCCAGCAGCGTTAGCGGGAGGAACCTAGATACGCAGTATTTT. The chain uses TRBV9 and TRBJ2-3, with 10 bases that match TRBD2. This CDR3 region has 15 residues. V lost 2 bases to trimming and J lost 5 bases; unmatched junction nucleotides: 5. The germline V gene has CDR1 SGDLS and CDR2 YYNGEE.

The V gene is TRBV2, the J gene TRBJ2-7; D ambiguous. The CDR3 has 15 residues. Per the germline V gene, CDR1 is SNHLY and CDR2 is FYNNEI. With 7 bases removed from V and 2 bases from J, the gap between germline ends came to 18 bases. The CDR3 spells CASTESRHRTYEQYF. CDR3 DNA sequence: TGTGCCAGCACCGAGTCCCGACATCGGACCTACGAGCAGTACTTC.

The J gene is TRBJ1-5, the V gene TRBV29-1; D is ambiguous. CDR3 length: 13 amino acids. From germline, CDR1 is SQVTM and CDR2 ANQGSEA. The V end was cut by 2 bases, the J end by 3 bases, with 8 bases between. Here the CDR3 DNA reads TGCAGCGTTGAAACGGTCGCCAATCAGCCCCAGCATTTT. Translating gives CSVETVANQPQHF.

This clone was counted once. The chain links TRBV10-3 to TRBJ2-3, with D unresolved. Trimming took 3 bases from V and 2 from J, leaving 6 bases between them. CDR1 and CDR2 (germline): ENHRY, SYGVKD. This CDR3 is built from 13 residues. CDR3 sequence: CAISELNTDTQYF. CDR3 in DNA: TGTGCCATCAGTGAACTGAACACAGATACGCAGTATTTT.

The chain uses TRBV4-1 and TRBJ1-6, with TRBD1 matching over 7 bases. V lost 2 bases to trimming and J lost 4 bases; unmatched junction nucleotides: 11. Germline CDR1 and CDR2: MGHRA and YSYEKL. This CDR3 comprises 18 residues. The DNA for the CDR3 is TGCGCCAGCAGCCAACCACCCGGACAGGACCCATATAATTCACCCCTCCACTTT. This codes for CASSQPPGQDPYNSPLHF.

This clone was observed a few times. The chain employs TRBV6-1 and TRBJ2-2, with D unresolved. This CDR3 spans 13 amino acids. Trimming removed 7 bases at V and 0 bases at J, with 6 bases between. In germline, CDR1 is MNHNS, CDR2 SASEGT. This CDR3 reads CASKQTNTGELFF. The CDR3 DNA reads as TGTGCCAGCAAACAGACGAACACCGGGGAGCTGTTTTTT.

This clone has only one observation. The V call is TRBV6-5, the J call TRBJ1-2; 7 bases are a match to TRBD1. CDR1 MNHEY and CDR2 SVGAGI come from the germline V gene. The CDR3 runs 14 residues. The trim removed 0 bases at V and 7 bases at J, leaving 5 bases unmatched. The CDR3 DNA is TGTGCCAGCAGTTACTCGGGGACAGCGGTTGGCTACACCTTC. Its protein product is CASSYSGTAVGYTF.

The chain recombines TRBV2 with TRBJ1-4, with D perhaps matching TRBD1 (5 bases). The CDR3 covers 15 residues. Germline V CDR1 and CDR2: SNHLY, FYNNEI. Trimming removed 3 bases at V and 7 bases at J, with 15 bases between. The CDR3 loop is CASSEEASGVEKLFF. DNA of the CDR3: TGTGCCAGCAGTGAGGAGGCATCGGGGGTTGAAAAACTGTTTTTT. Full variable domain (rest looked up from reference TRBV2 and TRBJ1-4): EPEVTQTPSHQVTQMGQEVILRCVPISNHLYFYWYRQILGQKVEFLVSFYNNEISEKSEIFDDQFSVERPDGSNFTLKIRSTKLEDSAMYFCASSEEASGVEKLFFGSGTQLSVL.

Here the CDR3 DNA reads TGCAGCGTTGGACAGGGGCGGGAGAAACTGTTTTTT. Protein sequence: CSVGQGREKLFF. The rearrangement links TRBV29-1 to TRBJ1-4, with 8 bases lining up with TRBD1. The junction had 6 bases not matched to a gene; V was cut back by 4 bases and J by 11 bases. Germline V lookup: CDR1 SQVTM, CDR2 ANQGSEA. This CDR3 comprises 12 residues.

The chain links TRBV5-1 to TRBJ1-1; 11 nucleotides align to TRBD1. This CDR3 is 15 amino acids long. The V and J ends lost 4 bases and 5 bases, in that order; junction bases with no gene match: 7. Germline values: CDR1 SGHRS, CDR2 YFSETQ. CDR3 sequence (DNA): TGCGCCAGCAGCCCAGGACAGGGGGCGAGAACTGAAGCTTTCTTT. It yields the protein CASSPGQGARTEAFF.

The chain employs TRBV6-1 and TRBJ2-3; D might be TRBD1 (6 bases). Trimming pared 5 bases from V and 6 bases from J, leaving 12 bases between. Per germline, CDR1 MNHNS and CDR2 SASEGT. The CDR3 is 13 amino acids. CDR3 in DNA: TGTGCCAGCAGTTTGATTACAGGGGATACGCAGTATTTT. Translating it yields CASSLITGDTQYF.